One and the same sample provided the 4 T cell receptor beta chains below, sequenced in a study of T-cell memory formation after mild COVID-19. TCRdb ran MiXCR on the 5' RACE reads and lists one entry per CDR3 protein. Of about 470,000 distinct CDR3 sequences in the sample, roughly 20% were seen once. The sample comprised PBMCs or a T cell subset sorted from them (not recorded which). The receptor set was obtained from an adult woman who had mild COVID-19 (a few samples of this study predate the infection). Cell type and time point are not known.

The CDR3 here is CASSQLLAGGPEDTQYF. CDR3 nucleotides: TGTGCCAGCAGCCAGTTACTAGCGGGGGGGCCGGAAGATACGCAGTATTTT. The chain employs TRBV3-1 and TRBJ2-3, with 13 nucleotides matching TRBD2. The CDR3 is made up of 17 amino acids. In germline, CDR1 is LGHDT, CDR2 YNNKEL (reference sequence). The trim removed 3 bases at V and 5 bases at J, leaving 8 bases unmatched.

This clonotype has just a few counts. The DNA for the CDR3 is TGTGCCAGCAGCCGGGGACTAGCGGGAGGTGTCAATGAGCAGTTCTTC. Amino acid sequence: CASSRGLAGGVNEQFF. This chain uses TRBV3-1 with TRBJ2-1; 15 positions match TRBD2. CDR1 is LGHDT, CDR2 YNNKEL, per germline (reference sequence). V trimming: 4 bases; J trimming: 6 bases; junction bases outside the gene matches: 4. The CDR3 runs to 16 residues.

This clonotype occurred a few times. This sequence joins TRBV24-1 and TRBJ2-7; D possibly corresponds to TRBD2 (6 bases). CDR1 and CDR2 from the germline V gene are KGHDR and SFDVKD. This CDR3 spans 13 amino acids. Trimming pared 6 bases from V and 2 bases from J, leaving 10 bases between. The CDR3 DNA reads as TGTGCCACCAGTTCTACTAGCCCCTACGAGCAGTACTTC. Residues: CATSSTSPYEQYF.

This clonotype was counted only a few times. The rearrangement uses TRBV7-9 and TRBJ2-2; 7 positions match TRBD2. CDR3 length equals 16 residues. V shed 3 bases, J shed 0 bases, and the junction held 4 bases outside the gene matches. Germline values: CDR1 SEHNR, CDR2 FQNEAQ (reference sequence). The CDR3 sequence is CASSLSGATNTGELFF. The CDR3 DNA follows: TGTGCCAGCAGCTTGAGCGGGGCAACGAACACCGGGGAGCTGTTTTTT.